The 24 T cell receptor beta chains below come from one sample, sequenced in a study of shared clonotypes between healthy human individuals. Profiling relied on immunoSEQ multiplex PCR, and the TCRdb table lists in-frame clones only, not all of them. The sample records 2 million to 2.5 million clones, around 96% being singletons. Naive CD8 cells were CD45RO-negative, positively selected for CCR7, excluding terminally differentiated effector memory CD45RA+ cells. Material: naive CD8+ T cells sorted from blood. The source of these receptors is a man aged 18 to 30 in good health.

The rearrangement uses TRBV19 and TRBJ1-2; no firm D call. The V and J ends lost 5 bases and 4 bases respectively, with 8 bases between them. In germline, CDR1 is LNHDA, CDR2 SQIVND (reference sequence). CDR3 length: 12 residues. Here the CDR3 DNA reads TGTGCCAGTAGTGAGGATCTCTATGGCTACACCTTC. Protein sequence: CASSEDLYGYTF.

The genes are TRBV10-3 and TRBJ2-7; possible D gene TRBD2, 5 bases. The V and J ends lost 3 bases and 7 bases respectively, with 16 bases between them. This CDR3 comprises 14 residues. The germline V gene encodes CDR1 ENHRY and CDR2 SYGVKD. The DNA for the CDR3 is TGTGCCATCAGTGATGAGGGTTCGGGATATGAGCAGTACTTC. Encoded protein: CAISDEGSGYEQYF.

The V and J genes are TRBV12-5 and TRBJ2-1; D perhaps matches TRBD1 (6 bases). V shed 6 bases and J shed 4 bases, with 10 bases lying between them. The CDR3 sequence is 13 residues long. CDR1 is LGHNT, CDR2 FRNRAP, per germline. This CDR3 reads CASGWGQYNEQFF. DNA for the CDR3: TGTGCTAGTGGCTGGGGGCAGTACAATGAGCAGTTCTTC.

The CDR3 here is CASSSGTTTYNEQFF. CDR3 coding DNA: TGTGCCAGCAGCTCCGGGACTACCACCTACAATGAGCAGTTCTTC. The rearrangement joins TRBV5-6 to TRBJ2-1; TRBD2 agrees at 7 bases. V lost 3 bases to trimming and J lost 2 bases; unmatched junction nucleotides: 5. The CDR3 has 15 amino acids. Germline loops: CDR1 SGHDT, CDR2 YYEEEE.

The CDR3 is CTSSQDSGTAMNTEAFF. The CDR3 region has the DNA TGCACCAGCAGCCAAGACTCCGGGACAGCCATGAACACTGAAGCTTTCTTT. V gene TRBV1 combines with J gene TRBJ1-1; the table's D call TRBD1 went unverified against the DNA. TRBV1 is reported as a pseudogene. The CDR3 is 17 amino acids.

Concerning this clone itself: Other DNA sequences in this sample translate to the same CDR3. The chain employs TRBV7-9 and TRBJ2-7, with D possibly matching TRBD1 (5 bases). Trimming stripped 3 bases from V and 1 base from J, with 7 bases between. Per the germline V gene, CDR1 is SEHNR and CDR2 is FQNEAQ (reference sequence). There are 13 residues in the CDR3. CDR3 region: CASSFAGSYEQYF. DNA for the CDR3: TGTGCCAGCAGCTTCGCAGGGTCCTACGAGCAGTACTTC.

DNA for the CDR3: TGTGCCTGGAGTGGTGTAGGACGTCACTACGAGCAGTACTTC. Protein: CAWSGVGRHYEQYF. The genes are TRBV30 and TRBJ2-7; unclear D gene. The CDR3 consists of 14 residues. V dropped 1 base and J dropped 3 bases, with 13 bases sitting between them. The V gene's germline CDR1 is GTSNPN and CDR2 SVGIG (reference sequence).

V gene TRBV27 combines with J gene TRBJ2-5; 15 bases line up with TRBD2. Germline V gene sequence: CDR1 MNHEY, CDR2 SMNVEV (reference sequence). After removal of 8 bases from V and 1 base from J, the junction contained 2 bases not matched to a gene. The CDR3 contains 15 residues. The CDR3 spells CASRGLAGGQETQYF. The CDR3 DNA follows: TGTGCCAGCCGGGGACTAGCGGGGGGCCAAGAGACCCAGTACTTC.

V is TRBV6-5 and J is TRBJ1-1; D remains ambiguous. The CDR3 has 12 amino acids. Germline loops: CDR1 MNHEY, CDR2 SVGAGI. V lost 6 bases and J 1 base, leaving 6 bases between the germline ends. CDR3 amino acids: CASRAWNTEAFF. CDR3 coding DNA: TGTGCCAGCAGGGCGTGGAACACTGAAGCTTTCTTT.

The chain carries TRBV9 and TRBJ1-4, with TRBD1 identical over 7 bases. Trimming cost V 4 bases and J 4 bases; bases outside gene matches: 4. The germline gives CDR1 SGDLS, CDR2 YYNGEE. The CDR3 is made up of 14 amino acids. Here the CDR3 DNA reads TGTGCCAGCAGCCCGACAGGGTTTAATGAAAAACTGTTTTTT. Its translation is CASSPTGFNEKLFF.

The chain combines TRBV5-4 with TRBJ1-1; D is unresolved. Between the trimmed V and J ends, which lost 4 bases and 0 bases, there was a span of 10 bases. The germline gives CDR1 SGHNT, CDR2 YYREEE (reference sequence). The CDR3 contains 14 residues. Written as DNA, the CDR3 is TGTGCCAGCAGCGCCGGTCCCGTGAACACTGAAGCTTTCTTT. It codes for CASSAGPVNTEAFF.

V usage is TRBV2 and J usage is TRBJ1-2; a weak D match, TRBD1 (6 bases). The CDR3 length is 16 residues. Germline CDR1 and CDR2: SNHLY and FYNNEI. Trimming removed 0 bases at V and 8 bases at J, with 19 bases between. This CDR3 reads CASSEALLEGERGYTF. The CDR3, as DNA: TGTGCCAGCAGTGAAGCGCTTCTTGAGGGGGAACGAGGCTACACCTTC.

This clone was counted a single time. V and J are TRBV7-9 and TRBJ2-7; D remains unclear. The V end lost 5 bases, the J end lost 8 bases, and 19 bases lay between the germline ends. Per germline, CDR1 SEHNR and CDR2 FQNEAQ (reference sequence). The CDR3 contains 14 residues. CDR3 amino acids: CASSDSMRRDKQYF. The CDR3 nucleotides are TGTGCCAGCAGCGATTCTATGCGGAGAGATAAGCAGTACTTC.

J is TRBJ2-1 and V is TRBV27, with D unclear. The CDR3 runs to 12 residues. V was trimmed by 6 bases and J by 7 bases, leaving 10 bases between them. Germline CDR1 MNHEY, CDR2 SMNVEV (reference sequence). In nucleotides, the CDR3 is TGTGCCAGCAGGAATTCCTTAAATGAGCAGTTCTTC. It specifies CASRNSLNEQFF.

The V gene is TRBV5-8, the J gene TRBJ2-3, with 7 bases aligning to TRBD1. V was pared by 2 bases and J by 11 bases, with 5 bases of the junction left unmatched. Germline V CDR1 and CDR2: SGHTS, YDEGEE. CDR3 length equals 12 residues. The CDR3 coding sequence is TGTGCCAGCAGCTTCGGACAGGTGGGGCAGTATTTT. Translated: CASSFGQVGQYF. The whole variable domain, remainder taken from reference TRBV5-8 and TRBJ2-3, is EAGVTQSPTHLIKTRGQQATLRCSPISGHTSVYWYQQALGLGLQFLLWYDEGEERNRGNFPPRFSGRQFPNYSSELNVNALELEDSALYLCASSFGQVGQYFGPGTRLTVL.

The rearrangement links TRBV2 to TRBJ2-2, with 8 bases aligning to TRBD1. J lost 7 bases, V lost 4 bases, and 8 bases had no gene match. The CDR3 totals 15 residues. Germline loops: CDR1 SNHLY, CDR2 FYNNEI. The CDR3 loop is CASSGGQGASGELFF. DNA of the CDR3: TGTGCCAGCAGTGGAGGGCAGGGGGCCAGCGGGGAGCTGTTTTTT.

The chain combines TRBV11-2 with TRBJ2-2, with 12 positions matching TRBD1. The CDR3 totals 15 residues. Germline-derived CDR1 and CDR2 are SGHAT and FQNNGV. V shed 8 bases, J shed 13 bases, and the junction held 14 bases outside the gene matches. Here the CDR3 DNA reads TGTGCCAGCCTGCCCGGGACAGGGGGCCCTTTCGGGCTGTTTTTT. It translates to CASLPGTGGPFGLFF.

CDR3 in amino acids: CASSLVLGAYNEQFF. The CDR3 nucleotides read TGTGCCAGCAGCTTAGTCTTGGGGGCCTACAATGAGCAGTTCTTC. The gene calls are TRBV7-9 and TRBJ2-1; TRBD1 or TRBD2 may be the D gene (5 bases each). Trimming cost V 1 base and J 2 bases, with 9 bases left between them. Germline V lookup: CDR1 SEHNR, CDR2 FQNEAQ (reference sequence). The CDR3 loop spans 15 amino acids.

The rearrangement joins TRBV6-5 to TRBJ2-5; D possibly corresponds to TRBD2 (6 bases). Trimming took 0 bases from V and 4 from J, leaving 9 bases between them. Per the germline V gene, CDR1 is MNHEY and CDR2 is SVGAGI. The CDR3 extends over 14 amino acids. CDR3 DNA sequence: TGTGCCAGCAGTTACTCGAACGGGAGAGAGACCCAGTACTTC. It specifies CASSYSNGRETQYF.

A word on this clone: The germline gene is not matched at one end of the junction; a read error may be the cause. The sample has other DNA sequences that encode this CDR3 too. The chain is built from TRBV7-9 and TRBJ1-2; no clear D. This CDR3 is 11 amino acids long. Germline CDR1 is SEHNR and CDR2 is FQNEAQ (reference sequence). This chain's CDR3 is CASSLGDGYTF. CDR3 nucleotides: TGTGCCAGCAGTTTAGGAGACGGCTACACCTTC.

The chain employs TRBV6-5 and TRBJ2-2, with D perhaps matching TRBD2 (5 bases). The CDR3 spans 16 residues. Germline CDR1 reads MNHEY; CDR2 reads SVGAGI. The germline V and J ends were trimmed by 2 bases and 1 base, with 11 bases remaining between them. The CDR3: CASSYHASGNTGELFF. CDR3 in DNA: TGTGCCAGCAGTTACCACGCAAGCGGGAACACCGGGGAGCTGTTTTTT.

The V and J genes are TRBV4-1 and TRBJ2-3, with D tentatively TRBD2 (6 bases). The V and J ends lost 1 base and 2 bases respectively, with 16 bases between them. The CDR3 contains 17 residues. Germline CDR1 and CDR2: MGHRA and YSYEKL. In DNA form, the CDR3 reads TGCGCCAGCAGCCAAGTACCGGGACTCGATCTCACAGATACGCAGTATTTT. It yields the protein CASSQVPGLDLTDTQYF.

The chain employs TRBV2 and TRBJ1-2; the D gene is possibly TRBD1 (6 bases). Trimming pared 0 bases from V and 5 bases from J, leaving 13 bases between. CDR1 is SNHLY and CDR2 is FYNNEI in the germline V gene. This CDR3 comprises 15 residues. The CDR3, as DNA: TGTGCCAGCAGTGAAGCTAGGGGGACATTTTATGGCTACACCTTC. It codes for CASSEARGTFYGYTF.

The rearrangement uses TRBV2 and TRBJ2-7, with D perhaps given as TRBD1 or TRBD2 (5 bases each). Germline lookup yields CDR1 SNHLY and CDR2 FYNNEI. The germline V and J ends were trimmed by 1 base and 3 bases, with 13 bases remaining between them. The CDR3 has 15 amino acids. In DNA form, the CDR3 reads TGTGCCAGCAGTGAAGGCCGGGGCCTCAGCTACGAGCAGTACTTC. It yields the protein CASSEGRGLSYEQYF.